This T cell receptor beta chain was captured in a study of Ad26.COV2.S vaccination and SARS-CoV-2 variants. The study, taken as a whole, reports: Greater spike-specific TCR breadth was seen in vaccine recipients than in placebo recipients. Overall T cell responses may have been underestimated by the analyses of TCR breadth and depth.

The treatment denotes: around 19 received Ad26.COV2.S at low or high dose, single or two shots; a few received placebo; per-sample allocation not given. The study sampled participants on day 63 after the first vaccine or placebo injection. About this clone: The antigen remains unidentified.

The method was immunoSEQ multiplex PCR; TCRdb's version includes in-frame clones alone and lacks a portion of them. Of more than 400,000 clones listed, 92% were seen once; the top ten hold more than 1.5%. The specimen was peripheral blood, collected in a trial of Ad26.COV2.S vaccine versus placebo. This TCR derives from a person between 18 and 59 years old who received the Ad26.COV2.S COVID-19 vaccine or a placebo.

Here the CDR3 DNA reads TGTGCCAGCGCTCGGGGGGTGGCACCTCAAGAGACCCAGTACTTC. This sequence encodes CASARGVAPQETQYF. The rearrangement links TRBV28 to TRBJ2-5, with 7 nucleotides matching TRBD2. From germline, CDR1 is MDHEN and CDR2 SYDVKM. V trimming: 8 bases; J trimming: 2 bases; junction bases outside the gene matches: 11. The CDR3 runs 15 residues.